These T cell receptor beta chains were read from a single sample in a study of response to subunit inactivated influenza vaccine. TCRdb recomputed calls from the RT-PCR reads with MiXCR, one row per CDR3 protein. The sample records about half a million distinct CDR3 sequences, about 8% being singletons. The source material was PBMCs from blood, sampled around 25 months after vaccination. The receptors come from a man between 50 and 70 years old who received an inactivated influenza vaccine. CDR3s include the opening cysteine and the closing phenylalanine or tryptophan. The D gene is left open where the match is weak. Some rows have no size entry. The others give once, few or many, or a class for an expanded clone.

.,TRBV7-8,TRBJ1-4,.,CASSPSFRGRIEKLFF,TGTGCCAGCAGCCCCTCGTTTCGGGGGCGGATTGAAAAACTGTTTTTT
.,TRBV7-2,TRBJ1-1,.,CASSLPGLVGAFF,TGTGCCAGCAGCTTGCCGGGACTAGTCGGAGCTTTCTTT
few,TRBV5-1,TRBJ2-1,TRBD2,CASSLEGLAGGPGSYNEQFF,TGCGCCAGCAGCTTGGAAGGGCTAGCGGGGGGGCCGGGGTCCTACAATGAGCAGTTCTTC
many,TRBV20-1,TRBJ2-7,.,CSGQSTPYEQYF,TGCAGTGGACAGTCAACACCCTACGAGCAGTACTTC
few,TRBV7-9,TRBJ2-4,.,CASSLAESSGLGFQYF,TGTGCCAGCAGCTTAGCCGAGTCAAGTGGCCTAGGGTTTCAGTACTTC
.,TRBV7-2,TRBJ2-3,.,CASSFSGIWTDTQYF,TGTGCCAGCAGCTTTTCAGGGATATGGACAGATACGCAGTATTTT
many,TRBV29-1,TRBJ2-1,.,CSGGSGLSADEQFF,TGCAGCGGGGGATCAGGGTTGTCCGCGGATGAGCAGTTCTTC
.,TRBV5-1,TRBJ2-3,TRBD1,CASSPQGVRDTQYF,TGCGCCAGCAGCCCACAGGGGGTCAGAGATACGCAGTATTTT
.,TRBV5-5,TRBJ2-7,TRBD1,CASRVVGQSSYEQYF,TGTGCCAGCAGGGTTGTGGGACAGAGCTCCTACGAGCAGTACTTC
.,TRBV6-1,TRBJ2-7,.,CAMPLGGVAYEQYF,TGTGCCATGCCGCTGGGCGGGGTTGCCTACGAGCAGTACTTC
.,TRBV20-1,TRBJ2-7,TRBD1,CSARSSGQGYEQYF,TGCAGTGCTCGGAGTTCGGGACAGGGGTACGAGCAGTACTTC
few,TRBV7-2,TRBJ2-4,.,CASSRSGPQYF,TGTGCCAGCAGCCGATCAGGCCCTCAGTACTTC
.,TRBV5-1,TRBJ2-3,TRBD2,CASSSTSGSLTDTQYF,TGCGCCAGCAGCTCGACGAGCGGGAGCCTCACAGATACGCAGTATTTT
few,TRBV7-2,TRBJ2-5,.,CASSLRRGSETQYF,TGTGCCAGCAGCTTACGGCGGGGTAGCGAGACCCAGTACTTC
many,TRBV28,TRBJ1-6,TRBD1,CASSKTGVNSPLHF,TGTGCCAGCAGTAAGACAGGGGTTAATTCACCCCTCCACTTT
.,TRBV27,TRBJ2-2,.,CASSLTPSAGELFF,TGTGCCAGCAGTTTAACACCTTCGGCCGGGGAGCTGTTTTTT
.,TRBV10-3,TRBJ1-2,.,CAISEGQGNGYTF,TGTGCCATCAGTGAGGGCCAGGGGAATGGCTACACCTTC
.,TRBV7-2,TRBJ2-7,.,CASSLDYLESTEQYF,TGTGCCAGCAGCTTAGATTATCTAGAGTCGACCGAGCAGTACTTC
.,TRBV7-2,TRBJ1-3,.,CASSLRGQLDSGNTIYF,TGTGCCAGCAGCTTACGGGGCCAGCTCGACTCTGGAAACACCATATATTTT
.,TRBV20-1,TRBJ2-1,TRBD2,CSARDWRETQFYNEQFF,TGCAGTGCTAGAGATTGGCGGGAGACCCAGTTTTACAATGAGCAGTTCTTC
few,TRBV2,TRBJ1-2,TRBD1,CASRPGQGVSGGYTF,TGTGCCAGCAGACCGGGACAGGGTGTCTCTGGCGGCTACACCTTC
few,TRBV7-9,TRBJ1-1,TRBD1,CASSLSTGVTEAFF,TGTGCCAGCAGCTTATCTACAGGGGTCACTGAAGCTTTCTTT
few,TRBV29-1,TRBJ2-7,TRBD2,CSAVSGRAYEQYF,TGCAGCGCGGTAAGCGGGAGGGCCTACGAGCAGTACTTC
.,TRBV7-3,TRBJ2-1,TRBD2,CASSPTGTSISEQFF,TGTGCCAGCAGCCCCACCGGGACTAGTATCTCTGAGCAGTTCTTC
few,TRBV12-3/TRBV12-4,TRBJ2-1,.,CASSRQFNEQFF,TGTGCCAGCAGTCGACAGTTCAATGAGCAGTTCTTC